The clone carrying this TCR beta chain was seen ten or more times. Its antigen is still unknown. Quantitative barcoded 5'-RACE was used to prepare TCR beta libraries. TCRdb reprocessed the 5' RACE reads with MiXCR, giving one entry per CDR3 protein. The sample comprises 300,000 to 350,000 distinct CDR3 sequences, approximately 10% of which are singletons, and 9.1% rests with the top ten. The sample comes from a study of CD8 T cells in ankylosing spondylitis. General study points: Reported data indicate significant enrichment of disease-linked clones within matched ankylosing spondylitis synovial fluid. Ankylosing spondylitis blood seemed to carry a telltale TCR beta motif made of about 8 highly homologous variants.

This CDR3 contains 16 residues. With 4 bases removed from V and 1 base from J, the gap between germline ends came to 14 bases. Germline assignment: CDR1 LGHNA and CDR2 YNFKEQ. The clonotype originates from a female donor with ankylosing spondylitis or in good health (not recorded which). The rearrangement joins TRBV4-2 to TRBJ1-5; D is ambiguous. Sequencing input: blood, either unsorted or a sorted T cell fraction (not recorded which). The CDR3 DNA reads TGTGCCAGCAGCCGCGAAGGAGGGCTGAGCAATCAGCCCCAGCATTTT. Translating gives CASSREGGLSNQPQHF.